This T cell receptor beta chain was recorded in a study of T cell responses to AZD1222 COVID-19 vaccine. Concerning this clone itself: Its antigen is undetermined.

General study findings and limits: Along spike, vaccine-associated CD4 TCRs were found throughout, with dominance at 160-218 and 743-854.

Germline-derived CDR1 and CDR2 are SGDLS and YYNGEE. J gave up 3 bases and V 0 bases, and 6 bases lay outside the gene matches. There are 15 residues in the CDR3. TCRdb keeps only in-frame clones here, not all; method: immunoSEQ multiplex PCR. Of some 96,000 clones in the sample, around 87% were seen once. The clonotype comes from an adult in good health. This specimen was peripheral blood, taken on day 0 of MenACWY control vaccination. The V gene is TRBV9, the J gene TRBJ2-7, with TRBD2 matching over 7 bases. The CDR3, as DNA: TGTGCCAGCAGCGTAGAGTGGGGCGGGGGCTACGAGCAGTACTTC. Its protein product is CASSVEWGGGYEQYF.